These 7 T cell receptor beta chains came from one sample sequenced in a study of blood T cell repertoires in COVID-19. TCRdb's table, derived via immunoSEQ multiplex PCR, lists solely in-frame clones and lacks some. The repertoire holds 180,000 or so clones, with roughly three quarters as singletons. What was sequenced was peripheral blood. These receptors originate from a woman aged 50 to 60 with active or convalescent COVID-19.

The CDR3 loop reads CASRMGLTNTGELFF. CDR3 nucleotide sequence: TGTGCCAGCAGAATGGGACTAACGAACACCGGGGAGCTGTTTTTT. This chain connects TRBV7-2 to TRBJ2-2; the match to TRBD2 covers 7 bases. CDR1 is SGHTA and CDR2 is FQGNSA in the germline V gene. Trimming took 6 bases from V and 0 from J; bases not matched to a gene: 4. This CDR3 has 15 amino acids.

The J gene is TRBJ1-2, the V gene TRBV18; a possible D gene is TRBD1 (6 bases). The V gene's germline CDR1 is KGHSH and CDR2 LQKENI. CDR3 size: 15 residues. The V end lost 5 bases, the J end lost 0 bases, and 13 bases lay between the germline ends. DNA of the CDR3: TGTGCCAGCTCAGCTCGGACAGTGACTAACTATGGCTACACCTTC. Its translation is CASSARTVTNYGYTF.

CDR3 sequence reads: CASSPEQGARGYTF. The CDR3, as DNA: TGTGCCAGCAGTCCTGAACAGGGGGCGCGTGGCTACACCTTC. The chain links TRBV6-5 to TRBJ1-2; TRBD1 agrees at 9 bases. CDR1 and CDR2 (germline): MNHEY, SVGAGI. V lost 5 bases, J lost 7 bases, and 8 bases stayed unmatched. This CDR3 has 14 amino acids.

The rearrangement joins TRBV5-5 to TRBJ2-7; D is possibly TRBD2 (6 bases). The V end lost 0 bases, the J end lost 1 base, and 8 bases lay between the germline ends. The CDR3 is made up of 14 amino acids. Germline assignment: CDR1 SGHKS and CDR2 YYEKEE (reference sequence). In DNA, the CDR3 is TGTGCCAGCAGCTTGGTCGGGGGTTCCTACGAGCAGTACTTC. It is translated as CASSLVGGSYEQYF.

This chain links TRBV4-3 with TRBJ2-7, with D maybe TRBD1 (6 bases). Germline values: CDR1 LGHNA, CDR2 YSLEER. This CDR3 region has 13 residues. V was cut by 6 bases and J by 4 bases, with 13 bases left in between. In DNA, the CDR3 is TGCGCCAGCAGGCAGACGGACAGTTACGAGCAGTACTTC. This sequence encodes CASRQTDSYEQYF.

The rearrangement links TRBV20-1 to TRBJ2-3; 9 bases fit TRBD2. Germline V gene data show CDR1 as DFQATT and CDR2 as SNEGSKA (reference sequence). The CDR3 has 15 residues. With V trimmed by 3 bases and J by 3 bases, 7 bases remained unmatched. In DNA, the CDR3 is TGCAGTGCTAGTGTGGCGGGAGGGCCGACAGATACGCAGTATTTT. It is translated as CSASVAGGPTDTQYF.

The gene calls are TRBV25-1 and TRBJ2-7; D is unresolved. The germline V gene has CDR1 MGHDK and CDR2 SYGVNS. Trimming pared 1 base from V and 0 bases from J, leaving 7 bases between. The CDR3 spans 14 residues. The CDR3 region has the DNA TGTGCCAGCAGTGAATCCTCAGGCTCCTACGAGCAGTACTTC. Encoded protein: CASSESSGSYEQYF.